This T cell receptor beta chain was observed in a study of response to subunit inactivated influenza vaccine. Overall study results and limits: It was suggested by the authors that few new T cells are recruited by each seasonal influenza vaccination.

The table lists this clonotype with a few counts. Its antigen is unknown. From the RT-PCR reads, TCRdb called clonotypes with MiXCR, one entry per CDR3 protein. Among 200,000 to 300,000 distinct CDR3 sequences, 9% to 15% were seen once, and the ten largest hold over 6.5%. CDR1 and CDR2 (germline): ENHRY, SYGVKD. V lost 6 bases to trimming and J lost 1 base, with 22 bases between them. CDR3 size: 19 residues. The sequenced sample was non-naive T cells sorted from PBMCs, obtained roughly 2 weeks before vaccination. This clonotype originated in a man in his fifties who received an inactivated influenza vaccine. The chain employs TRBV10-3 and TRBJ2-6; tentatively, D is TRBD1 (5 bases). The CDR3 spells CAISLDWGSFTSGANVLTF. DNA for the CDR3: TGTGCCATCAGCCTGGATTGGGGCAGTTTCACATCTGGGGCCAACGTCCTGACTTTC.